This entry describes one T cell receptor beta chain. The antigen is not known. This table comes from immunoSEQ multiplex PCR, and its TCRdb copy is limited to in-frame clones, with some not included. Here the sample spans around 56,000 clones, around 80% being singletons. These data are taken from a study of a mutant IDH1 vaccine in newly diagnosed glioma. In the study overall: In weeks 1, 3, 5, 7, 11, 15, 19 and 23, patients were vaccinated. Treated patients, approximately 62% male and about 38% female, averaged about 42 years of age. Prior therapy was radiotherapy, temozolomide, or both; most received both. General study points: Vaccine-induced responses were seen in about 93% of patients, spanning several MHC alleles.

The time point is: week 23, last vaccination. Topical imiquimod was applied with each vaccine dose, which held 300 ug of mutant IDH1 20-mer peptide. The CDR3 length is 15 residues. Looked up from germline, CDR1 is MNHNS and CDR2 is SASEGT. The germline V and J ends were trimmed by 1 base and 8 bases, with 17 bases remaining between them. This chain joins TRBV6-1 and TRBJ1-2; TRBD1 might be the D (6 bases). Here the sequenced sample was PBMCs, taken from a glioma patient whose treatment included an IDH1 peptide vaccine. The clonotype originates from a woman in her thirties or forties with glioma. Some clones in this sample may be carry-over from other donors' samples. For the CDR3, the DNA is TGTGCCAGCAGTGAAGTACCTTCAGGGGTGATAGGCTACACCTTC. This codes for CASSEVPSGVIGYTF.